These T cell receptor beta chains were read from a single sample in a study of blood T cell repertoires in COVID-19. Sequencing used immunoSEQ multiplex PCR; TCRdb keeps in-frame clones, though not all of them. The sample yields 93,000 or so clones, more than 85% seen once. Input material: peripheral blood. The receptors were sampled from a human donor in a cohort sampled during active COVID-19. The CDR3 runs from the conserved cysteine through the conserved F or W. A D gene is named only where the DNA matches it firmly. Rows may omit the clone size; those that give it use once, few, many or a size class.

.	TRBJ2-2	TRBV5-6	.	TGTGCCAGCAGCCCGGGGACCGGGGAGCTGTTTTTT	CASSPGTGELFF
.	TRBJ1-1	TRBV7-8	few	TGTGCCAGCAGCTTACTGGGGCCCGGGGGGACTGAAGCTTTCTTT	CASSLLGPGGTEAFF
.	TRBJ1-1	TRBV30	.	TGTGCCTGGACGATGGCGGGGGCGACTGAAGCTTTCTTT	CAWTMAGATEAFF
.	TRBJ1-1	TRBV6-6	.	TGTGCCAGCAGTGGGAGCACTGAAGCTTTCTTT	CASSGSTEAFF
TRBD1	TRBJ1-6	TRBV5-1	once	TGCGCCAGCAGCTTGGACAACAGGGGACTCTCACCCCTCCACTTT	CASSLDNRGLSPLHF
.	TRBJ2-1	TRBV7-2	.	TGTGCCAGCAGCTTAGGGCCTAGCGTATACAATGAGCAGTTCTTC	CASSLGPSVYNEQFF
.	TRBJ2-7	TRBV25-1	many	TGTGCCAGCAGTGACGGCGGGACCTCATTCTACGAGCAGTACTTC	CASSDGGTSFYEQYF
.	TRBJ2-1	TRBV19	.	TGTGCCAGTTCCAGGGTGTCCTACAATGAGCAGTTCTTC	CASSRVSYNEQFF
TRBD1	TRBJ1-4	TRBV28	few	TGTGCCAGCGGGACAGAAGCAACTAATGAAAAACTGTTTTTT	CASGTEATNEKLFF
.	TRBJ1-6	TRBV9	once	TGTGCCAGCAGCGTGGGACAAAAAAGCGGGGATAATTCACCCCTCCACTTT	CASSVGQKSGDNSPLHF
TRBD2	TRBJ2-5	TRBV5-1	.	TGCGCCAGCAGCTCAAGCGGGAGCGCAGAGACCCAGTACTTC	CASSSSGSAETQYF